Shown below are 20 T cell receptor beta chains from a single sample sequenced in a study of identical twins. TCRdb used MiXCR to reprocess the 5' RACE reads, holding one entry per CDR3 protein. Among hundreds of thousands of distinct CDR3 sequences listed, less than 10% were seen once. Another study also made use of these data, one on yellow fever vaccine responses in identical twins.

The sample comprised PBMCs. Source of these receptors: a woman between 18 and 29 years old in good health.

The chain's CDR3 is CASSHGGQGNEKLFF. CDR3 DNA: TGTGCCAGCAGCCATGGGGGACAGGGGAATGAAAAACTGTTTTTT. The J gene is TRBJ1-4, the V gene TRBV5-6; 10 nucleotides align to TRBD1. Germline trimming cut 4 bases from V and 5 bases from J; bases unmatched to any gene: 5. Germline V lookup: CDR1 SGHDT, CDR2 YYEEEE. The CDR3 sequence is 15 residues long. Variable domain in full (rest from reference TRBV5-6 and TRBJ1-4): DAGVTQSPTHLIKTRGQQVTLRCSPKSGHDTVSWYQQALGQGPQFIFQYYEEEERQRGNFPDRFSGHQFPNYSSELNVNALLLGDSALYLCASSHGGQGNEKLFFGSGTQLSVL.

The chain is built from TRBV4-3 and TRBJ2-3, with 9 bases lining up with TRBD2. This CDR3 contains 16 residues. The germline CDR1 and CDR2 sequences are LGHNA and YSLEER. The V segment lost 0 bases and the J segment 4 bases; nucleotides outside the gene matches: 5. CDR3 in amino acids: CASSQEGSGSADTQYF. The CDR3 nucleotides are TGCGCCAGCAGCCAAGAGGGTAGCGGGAGTGCAGATACGCAGTATTTT.

This clonotype has ten or more counts. The chain uses TRBV6-2 or TRBV6-3 and TRBJ2-1; D is undetermined. The germline V gene encodes CDR1 MNHEY and CDR2 SVGEGT. The ends were cut back, 0 bases at V and 11 bases at J, with 8 bases in the middle. The CDR3 is 12 amino acids. The CDR3 loop reads CASSYSSSQQFF. The CDR3 DNA sequence: TGTGCCAGCAGTTACTCCTCCAGCCAGCAGTTCTTC.

This clonotype appeared many times. The chain is built from TRBV27 and TRBJ1-2; 12 bases line up with TRBD1. Germline CDR1 and CDR2: MNHEY and SMNVEV (reference sequence). J gave up 5 bases and V 5 bases, and 6 bases lay outside the gene matches. The CDR3 length is 15 residues. CDR3 DNA: TGTGCCAGCAGTCCTCCGGGACAGGGGGCGTATGGCTACACCTTC. It translates to CASSPPGQGAYGYTF.

The chain is built from TRBV7-2 and TRBJ2-3; 9 bases are shared with TRBD2. With V trimmed by 5 bases and J by 0 bases, 9 bases remained unmatched. CDR3 length: 17 residues. Germline V CDR1 and CDR2: SGHTA, FQGNSA. CDR3 loop: CASSVQATSGSTDTQYF. The CDR3 coding sequence is TGTGCCAGCAGCGTCCAAGCCACTAGCGGGAGCACAGATACGCAGTATTTT.

The table lists this clonotype with many counts. The chain joins TRBV7-9 to TRBJ1-3, with 7 nucleotides matching TRBD1. The CDR3 totals 15 residues. With 5 bases clipped from V and 0 bases from J, the junction kept 4 bases outside the gene matches. Germline assignment: CDR1 SEHNR and CDR2 FQNEAQ (reference sequence). This CDR3 reads CASSQGQNSGNTIYF. The CDR3 nucleotides are TGTGCCAGCAGCCAGGGACAGAACTCTGGAAACACCATATATTTT.

The sample holds many counts of this clonotype. The V gene is TRBV15, the J gene TRBJ2-2; maybe TRBD1 (7 bases). Trimming removed 4 bases at V and 4 bases at J, with 16 bases between. Germline V gives CDR1 LNHNV, CDR2 YYDKDF (reference sequence). CDR3 size: 16 residues. CDR3: CATSNPDREVTGELFF. The CDR3, as DNA: TGTGCCACCAGCAACCCCGACAGGGAGGTCACCGGGGAGCTGTTTTTT.

This clonotype appeared many times. The chain recombines TRBV12-3 or TRBV12-4 with TRBJ2-1, with 7 nucleotides matching TRBD2. CDR3 size: 15 residues. J lost 4 bases, V lost 5 bases, and 8 bases had no gene match. The DNA of the CDR3 is TGTGCCAGCAGTCCCGGTAGCGGGCCTTACAATGAGCAGTTCTTC. Translating gives CASSPGSGPYNEQFF.

The CDR3 DNA follows: TGTGCCAGCAGCCCGCTTTCAGCGGGGATCCAGTACTTC. This codes for CASSPLSAGIQYF. The chain employs TRBV9 and TRBJ2-4; 7 bases fit TRBD2. Germline V gives CDR1 SGDLS, CDR2 YYNGEE. This CDR3 region has 13 residues. Germline trimming cut 4 bases from V and 13 bases from J; bases unmatched to any gene: 11.

This clonotype was observed a few times. This chain uses TRBV7-6 with TRBJ2-6; D remains ambiguous. With 4 bases removed from V and 0 bases from J, the gap between germline ends came to 13 bases. From germline, CDR1 is SGHVS and CDR2 FNYEAQ. CDR3 length: 17 residues. CDR3 nucleotides: TGTGCCAGCAGCTCCCCTGAAAGTCTCTCTGGGGCCAACGTCCTGACTTTC. It encodes CASSSPESLSGANVLTF.

This clonotype has more than one count but fewer than ten. The rearrangement joins TRBV24-1 to TRBJ2-1, with 16 bases identical to TRBD2. CDR1 is KGHDR and CDR2 is SFDVKD in the germline V gene. This CDR3 is built from 20 residues. J lost 0 bases, V lost 3 bases, and 7 bases had no gene match. The CDR3 spells CATSDVPGTSGRASYNEQFF. CDR3 bases: TGTGCCACCAGTGATGTCCCCGGGACTAGCGGGAGGGCCTCCTACAATGAGCAGTTCTTC.

In nucleotides, the CDR3 is TGTGCCAGCAGTTTTGCAGACCCAAACACTGAAGCTTTCTTT. Protein: CASSFADPNTEAFF. The rearrangement uses TRBV27 and TRBJ1-1; D is unresolved. Trimming removed 3 bases at V and 2 bases at J, with 10 bases between. The germline V gene has CDR1 MNHEY and CDR2 SMNVEV (reference sequence). The CDR3 covers 14 residues.

This clonotype was counted at least ten times. The chain carries TRBV5-1 and TRBJ2-3; D unclear. V lost 4 bases and J lost 1, with 10 bases in between. The V gene's germline CDR1 is SGHRS and CDR2 YFSETQ. CDR3 length: 14 amino acids. The chain's CDR3 is CASSHKGGTDTQYF. DNA of the CDR3: TGCGCCAGCAGCCACAAGGGTGGCACAGATACGCAGTATTTT.

This clonotype has just a few counts. The rearrangement links TRBV7-2 to TRBJ1-1; no definite D call. Trimming left V 2 bases short and J 4 bases short, with 8 bases between. Germline V CDR1 and CDR2: SGHTA, FQGNSA. This CDR3 comprises 13 residues. The chain's CDR3 is CASSLLSGTEAFF. The DNA of the CDR3 is TGTGCCAGCAGCTTATTGTCCGGCACTGAAGCTTTCTTT.

This clonotype was seen at least ten times. The V call is TRBV24-1, the J call TRBJ1-5; D remains unclear. Trimming stripped 6 bases from V and 1 base from J, with 6 bases between. Germline V lookup: CDR1 KGHDR, CDR2 SFDVKD. This CDR3 contains 13 residues. The CDR3 region is CATSMGSNQPQHF. In DNA, the CDR3 is TGTGCCACCAGTATGGGAAGCAATCAGCCCCAGCATTTT.

This clonotype has only a few counts. The chain employs TRBV7-9 and TRBJ2-7, with D uncertain. Between the trimmed V and J ends, which lost 3 bases and 3 bases, there was a span of 15 bases. From germline, CDR1 is SEHNR and CDR2 FQNEAQ (reference sequence). CDR3 size: 15 residues. The CDR3 DNA reads TGTGCCAGCAGCTTGTTAGGGTTTGCAGGCTACGAGCAGTACTTC. Protein sequence: CASSLLGFAGYEQYF.

This clonotype was found many times. The chain joins TRBV12-3 or TRBV12-4 to TRBJ2-7; tentatively, D is TRBD1 (6 bases). The CDR3 sequence is 16 residues long. The germline V and J ends were trimmed by 5 bases and 3 bases, with 20 bases remaining between them. The CDR3 DNA sequence: TGTGCCAGCAGTCCATTGGGGACAAAGGGGATCTACGAGCAGTACTTC. Its protein product is CASSPLGTKGIYEQYF.

This clonotype has only a few counts. The CDR3 loop is CASSSRVGQGQDTQYF. Written as DNA, the CDR3 is TGTGCCAGCAGCTCTAGAGTTGGACAGGGGCAAGATACGCAGTATTTT. V and J are TRBV7-2 and TRBJ2-3, with TRBD1 matching over 9 bases. Per germline, CDR1 SGHTA and CDR2 FQGNSA. V shed 4 bases and J 5 bases; nucleotides not matched to a gene: 10. The length of the CDR3 is 16 residues.

Ten or more counts support this clonotype. This chain's CDR3 is CASSPGTAGGYTF. The CDR3 DNA is TGTGCCAGCAGTCCCGGGACTGCGGGTGGCTACACCTTC. This chain links TRBV7-3 with TRBJ1-2, with D perhaps TRBD1 (5 bases). This CDR3 contains 13 residues. Germline V CDR1 and CDR2: SGHTA, FQGTGA. The V end was cut by 6 bases, the J end by 7 bases, with 15 bases between. The full variable domain, rest sourced from reference TRBV7-3 and TRBJ1-2, is GAGVSQTPSNKVTEKGKYVELRCDPISGHTALYWYRQSLGQGPEFLIYFQGTGAADDSGLPNDRFFAVRPEGSVSTLKIQRTERGDSAVYLCASSPGTAGGYTFGSGTRLTVV.

V gene TRBV28 combines with J gene TRBJ1-2; 7 nucleotides match TRBD1. J was trimmed by 3 bases and V by 5 bases; bases with no gene match: 9. The germline gives CDR1 MDHEN, CDR2 SYDVKM. The length of the CDR3 is 15 residues. The CDR3 region has the DNA TGTGCCAGCAGTCCGACAGGGCCGGGAGACTATGGCTACACCTTC. It yields the protein CASSPTGPGDYGYTF.